This T cell receptor (beta chain) is from a study of cytomegalovirus exposure and HLA in healthy donors. Produced via immunoSEQ multiplex PCR; TCRdb's table is partial and in-frame only. Of around 200,000 clones in the sample, roughly 81% were seen once. In regard to this clone: Its target is not known.

Study results and limitations: TCR beta chains numbering more than 150 were designated cytomegalovirus-associated. Generally TCR sequences proved uncommon, though certain public TCRs appeared in numerous donors. A subsequent analysis found that TCR clusters from the first cohort also tended to co-occur in the approximately 130 validation repertoires, with under 95% of cluster scores above 0.

The junction had 9 bases not matched to a gene; V was cut back by 6 bases and J by 2 bases. Germline-derived CDR1 and CDR2 are SGDLS and YYNGEE. This CDR3 contains 15 residues. The receptor was derived from a woman in her twenties or thirties in good health and CMV-seronegative. The rearrangement joins TRBV9 to TRBJ2-3; 7 bases map to TRBD1. Input material: PBMCs. The CDR3 here is CASIEGASSTDTQYF. The CDR3 DNA sequence: TGTGCCAGCATAGAGGGGGCTAGCTCCACAGATACGCAGTATTTT. The entire variable domain, with the rest obtained from reference TRBV9 and TRBJ2-3, is as follows: DSGVTQTPKHLITATGQRVTLRCSPRSGDLSVYWYQQSLDQGLQFLIQYYNGEERAKGNILERFSAQQFPDLHSELNLSSLELGDSALYFCASIEGASSTDTQYFGPGTRLTVL.